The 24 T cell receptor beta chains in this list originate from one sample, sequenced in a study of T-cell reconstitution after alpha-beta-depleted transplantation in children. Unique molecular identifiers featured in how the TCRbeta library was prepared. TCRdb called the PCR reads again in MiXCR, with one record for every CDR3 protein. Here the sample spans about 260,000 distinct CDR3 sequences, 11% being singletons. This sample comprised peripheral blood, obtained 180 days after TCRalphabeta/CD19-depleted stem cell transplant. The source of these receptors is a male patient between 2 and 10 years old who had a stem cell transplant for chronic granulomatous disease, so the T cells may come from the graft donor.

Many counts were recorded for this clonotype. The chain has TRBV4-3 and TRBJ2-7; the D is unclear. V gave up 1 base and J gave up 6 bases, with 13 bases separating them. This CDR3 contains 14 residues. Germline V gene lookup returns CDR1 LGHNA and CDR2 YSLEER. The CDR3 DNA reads TGCGCCAGCAGCCAAGGTTCCCCCTCGGCCGAGCAGTACTTC. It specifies CASSQGSPSAEQYF.

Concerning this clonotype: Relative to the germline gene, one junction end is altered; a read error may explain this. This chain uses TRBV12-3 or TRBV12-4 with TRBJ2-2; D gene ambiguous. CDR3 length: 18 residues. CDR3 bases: TGTGCCAGCTGTTTCTCCGTGACGTTGCGTTGGAACACCGGGGAGCTGTTTTTT. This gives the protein CASCFSVTLRWNTGELFF.

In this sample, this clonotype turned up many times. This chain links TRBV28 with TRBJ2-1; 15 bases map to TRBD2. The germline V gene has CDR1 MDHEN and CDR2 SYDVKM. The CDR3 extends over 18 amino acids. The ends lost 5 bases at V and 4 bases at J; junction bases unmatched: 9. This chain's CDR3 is CASSTTPGTSGGYNEQFF. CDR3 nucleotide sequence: TGTGCCAGCAGTACGACCCCCGGGACTAGCGGGGGGTACAATGAGCAGTTCTTC.

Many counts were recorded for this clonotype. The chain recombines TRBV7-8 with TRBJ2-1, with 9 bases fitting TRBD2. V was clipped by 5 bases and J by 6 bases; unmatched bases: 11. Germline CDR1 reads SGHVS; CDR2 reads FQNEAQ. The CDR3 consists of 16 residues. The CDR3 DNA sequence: TGTGCCAGCAGCGCGACCCCGCTAGCGGGAATCAATGAGCAGTTCTTC. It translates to CASSATPLAGINEQFF.

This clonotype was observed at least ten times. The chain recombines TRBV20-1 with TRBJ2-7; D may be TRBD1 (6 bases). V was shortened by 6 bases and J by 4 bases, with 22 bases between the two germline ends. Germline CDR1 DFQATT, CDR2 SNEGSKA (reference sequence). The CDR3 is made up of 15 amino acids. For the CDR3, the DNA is TGCAGTGCCCAAGGACAGTTCCAGGGGTCTTACGAGCAGTACTTC. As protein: CSAQGQFQGSYEQYF.

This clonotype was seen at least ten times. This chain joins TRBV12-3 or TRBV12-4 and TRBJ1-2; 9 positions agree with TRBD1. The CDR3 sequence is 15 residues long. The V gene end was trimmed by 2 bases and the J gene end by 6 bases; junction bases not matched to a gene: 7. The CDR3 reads CASSLKTGTGNGYTF. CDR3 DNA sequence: TGTGCCAGCAGTTTAAAGACCGGGACAGGGAATGGCTACACCTTC.

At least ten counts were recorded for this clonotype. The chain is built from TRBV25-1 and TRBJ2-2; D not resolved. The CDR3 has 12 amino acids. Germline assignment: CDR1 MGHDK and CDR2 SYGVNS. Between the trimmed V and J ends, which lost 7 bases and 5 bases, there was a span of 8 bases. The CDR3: CASMLHTGELFF. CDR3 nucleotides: TGTGCCAGCATGTTACATACCGGGGAGCTGTTTTTT. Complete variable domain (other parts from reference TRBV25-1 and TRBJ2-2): EADIYQTPRYLVIGTGKKITLECSQTMGHDKMYWYQQDPGMELHLIHYSYGVNSTEKGDLSSESTVSRIRTEHFPLTLESARPSHTSQYLCASMLHTGELFFGEGSRLTVL.

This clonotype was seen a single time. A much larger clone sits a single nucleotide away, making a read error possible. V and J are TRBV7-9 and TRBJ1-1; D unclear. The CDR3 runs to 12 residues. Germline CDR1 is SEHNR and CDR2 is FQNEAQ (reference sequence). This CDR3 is CASSQPMAEALF. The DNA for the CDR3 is TGTGCCAGCAGCCAGCCCATGGCGGAAGCTTTGTTT.

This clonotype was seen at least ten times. CDR3 sequence (DNA): TGTGCCAGCAGCGTCCGGTTGAGGATAGCGGAAGAGGGCGATACGCAGTATTTT. Its protein is CASSVRLRIAEEGDTQYF. The V gene is TRBV9, the J gene TRBJ2-3; TRBD2 might be the D (6 bases). Trimming shortened V by 2 bases and J by 6 bases, and 25 bases separated the two germline ends. This CDR3 comprises 18 residues. Germline CDR1 and CDR2: SGDLS and YYNGEE.

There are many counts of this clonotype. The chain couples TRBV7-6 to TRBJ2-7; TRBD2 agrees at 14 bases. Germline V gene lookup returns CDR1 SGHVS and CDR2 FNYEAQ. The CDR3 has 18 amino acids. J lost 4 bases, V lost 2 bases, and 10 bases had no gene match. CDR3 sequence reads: CASSLKPGLAGAIYEQYF. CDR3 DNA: TGTGCCAGCAGCTTAAAACCGGGACTAGCGGGAGCGATTTACGAGCAGTACTTC.

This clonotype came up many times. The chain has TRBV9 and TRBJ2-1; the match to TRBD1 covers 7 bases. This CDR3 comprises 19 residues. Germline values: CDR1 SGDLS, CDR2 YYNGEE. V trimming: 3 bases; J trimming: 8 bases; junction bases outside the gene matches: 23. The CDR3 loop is CASSASALGDRSRGYEQFF. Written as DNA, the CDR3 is TGTGCCAGCAGCGCATCCGCCTTAGGGGACCGGAGCAGGGGGTATGAGCAGTTCTTC.

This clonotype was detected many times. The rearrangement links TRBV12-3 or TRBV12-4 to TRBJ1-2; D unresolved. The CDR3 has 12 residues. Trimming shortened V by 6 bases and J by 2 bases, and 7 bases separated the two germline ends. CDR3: CASRGGNYGYTF. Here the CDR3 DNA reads TGTGCCAGCAGGGGCGGAAACTATGGCTACACCTTC.

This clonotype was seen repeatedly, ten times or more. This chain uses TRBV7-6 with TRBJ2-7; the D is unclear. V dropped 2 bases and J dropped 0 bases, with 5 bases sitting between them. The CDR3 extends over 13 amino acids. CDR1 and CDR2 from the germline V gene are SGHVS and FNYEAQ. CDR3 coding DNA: TGTGCCAGCAGCTTACATGACTCCTACGAGCAGTACTTC. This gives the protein CASSLHDSYEQYF.

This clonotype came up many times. CDR3 sequence: CASSSSWGTEAFF. Written as DNA, the CDR3 is TGTGCCAGCAGCTCTTCATGGGGCACTGAAGCTTTCTTT. The chain is built from TRBV7-2 and TRBJ1-1; no clear D. This CDR3 spans 13 amino acids. Germline values: CDR1 SGHTA, CDR2 FQGNSA. V was clipped by 4 bases and J by 4 bases, with 10 bases between them.

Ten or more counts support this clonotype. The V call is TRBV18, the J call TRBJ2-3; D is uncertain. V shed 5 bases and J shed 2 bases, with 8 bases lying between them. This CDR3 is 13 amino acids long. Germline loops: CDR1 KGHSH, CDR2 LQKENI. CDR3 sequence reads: CASSSRHTDTQYF. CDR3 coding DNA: TGTGCCAGCTCATCCCGGCACACAGATACGCAGTATTTT. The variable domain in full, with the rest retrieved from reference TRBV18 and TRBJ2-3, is NAGVMQNPRHLVRRRGQEARLRCSPMKGHSHVYWYRQLPEEGLKFMVYLQKENIIDESGMPKERFSAEFPKEGPSILRIQQVVRGDSAAYFCASSSRHTDTQYFGPGTRLTVL.

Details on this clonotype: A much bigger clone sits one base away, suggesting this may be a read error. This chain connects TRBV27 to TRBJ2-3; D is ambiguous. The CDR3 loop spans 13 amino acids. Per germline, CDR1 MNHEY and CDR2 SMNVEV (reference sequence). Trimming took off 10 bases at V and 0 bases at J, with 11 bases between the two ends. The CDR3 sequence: CANKTFSTDTQYF. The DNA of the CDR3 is TGTGCCAACAAAACCTTCAGCACAGATACGCAGTATTTT.

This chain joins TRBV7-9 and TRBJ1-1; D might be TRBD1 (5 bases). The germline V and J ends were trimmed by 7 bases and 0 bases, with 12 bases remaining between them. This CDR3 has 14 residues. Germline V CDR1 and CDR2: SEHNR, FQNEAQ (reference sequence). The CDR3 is CASTPGRLNTEAFF. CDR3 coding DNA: TGTGCCAGCACCCCGGGACGCTTGAACACTGAAGCTTTCTTT.

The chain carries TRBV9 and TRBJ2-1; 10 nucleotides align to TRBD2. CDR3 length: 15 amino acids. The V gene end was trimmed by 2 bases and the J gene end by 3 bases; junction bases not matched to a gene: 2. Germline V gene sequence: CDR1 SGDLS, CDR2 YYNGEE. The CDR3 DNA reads TGTGCCAGCAGCGTCTCTAGCGGGAGCTACAATGAGCAGTTCTTC. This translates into CASSVSSGSYNEQFF.

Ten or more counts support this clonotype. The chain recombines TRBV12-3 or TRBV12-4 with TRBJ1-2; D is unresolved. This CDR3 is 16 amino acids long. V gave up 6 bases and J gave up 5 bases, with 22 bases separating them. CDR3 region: CASSPFHGSPTYGYTF. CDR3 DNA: TGTGCCAGCAGCCCCTTCCACGGGTCGCCAACTTATGGCTACACCTTC.

CDR3 in DNA: TGTGCCAGTAGTATTGTTAGTAGGGGGAACAATCAGCCCCAGCATTTT. It yields the protein CASSIVSRGNNQPQHF. The V and J genes are TRBV19 and TRBJ1-5, with D possibly TRBD1 on 6 matching bases. The germline V gene encodes CDR1 LNHDA and CDR2 SQIVND (reference sequence). With 3 bases removed from V and 3 bases from J, the gap between germline ends came to 15 bases. There are 16 residues in the CDR3.

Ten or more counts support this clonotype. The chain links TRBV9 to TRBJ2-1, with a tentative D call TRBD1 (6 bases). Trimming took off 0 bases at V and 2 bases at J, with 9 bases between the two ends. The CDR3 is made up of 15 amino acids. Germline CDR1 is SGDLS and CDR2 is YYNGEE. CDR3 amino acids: CASSVGAGAYNEQFF. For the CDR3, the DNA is TGTGCCAGCAGCGTAGGGGCAGGGGCCTACAATGAGCAGTTCTTC.

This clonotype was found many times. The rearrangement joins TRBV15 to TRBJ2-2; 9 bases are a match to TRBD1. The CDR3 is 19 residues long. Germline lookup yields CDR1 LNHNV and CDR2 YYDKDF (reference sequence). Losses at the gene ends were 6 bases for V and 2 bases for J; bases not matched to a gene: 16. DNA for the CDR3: TGTGCCACCAGAGCAGGGAGGTTGGGACAGGGCCCTAACACCGGGGAGCTGTTTTTT. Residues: CATRAGRLGQGPNTGELFF.

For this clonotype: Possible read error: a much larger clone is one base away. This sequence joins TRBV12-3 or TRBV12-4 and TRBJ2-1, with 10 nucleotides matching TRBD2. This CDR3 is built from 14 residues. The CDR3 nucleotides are TGTGCCAGCAGGAAGCGGGAGGGCCTGCCTGAGCAGTCCTTC. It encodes CASRKREGLPEQSF.

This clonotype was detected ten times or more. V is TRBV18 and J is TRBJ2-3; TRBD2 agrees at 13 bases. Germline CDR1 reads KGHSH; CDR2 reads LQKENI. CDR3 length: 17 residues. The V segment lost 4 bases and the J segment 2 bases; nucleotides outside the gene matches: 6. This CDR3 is CASSQRLAGGDTDTQYF. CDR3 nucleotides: TGTGCCAGCTCACAAAGACTAGCGGGAGGAGACACAGATACGCAGTATTTT.